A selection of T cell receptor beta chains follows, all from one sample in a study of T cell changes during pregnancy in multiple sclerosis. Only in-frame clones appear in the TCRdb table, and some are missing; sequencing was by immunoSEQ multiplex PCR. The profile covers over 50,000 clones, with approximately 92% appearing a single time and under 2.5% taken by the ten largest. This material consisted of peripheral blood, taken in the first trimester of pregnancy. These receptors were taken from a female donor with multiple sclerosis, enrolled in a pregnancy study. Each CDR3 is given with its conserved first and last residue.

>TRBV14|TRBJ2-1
CASSVGGGIGKSYNEQFF
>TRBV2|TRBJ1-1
CASLRDRNTEAFF
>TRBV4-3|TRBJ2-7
CASSQELAEHYEQYF
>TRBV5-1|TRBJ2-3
CASSTKGDRGTDTQYF
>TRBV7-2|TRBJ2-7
CASSSGLAGEAEQYF
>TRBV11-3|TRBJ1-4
CASSPGQANEKLFF
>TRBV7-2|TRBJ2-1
CASSPSGRGSYNEQFF
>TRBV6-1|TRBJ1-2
CASEQGARGYTF
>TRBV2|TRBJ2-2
CAISTSGSPAGELFF
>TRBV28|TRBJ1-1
CASTFSRGRNTEAFF
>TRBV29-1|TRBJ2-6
CSVESVESGANVLTF